The rows below give T cell receptor beta chains drawn from one sample of a study of tissue T cells after allogeneic stem cell transplantation. The protocol was immunoSEQ multiplex PCR, while the TCRdb copy is restricted to in-frame clones and leaves out a portion. This sample yields about 3,600 clones, of which around two thirds are seen a single time; 5% belongs to the top ten. Sequences were derived from left colon tissue, sampled at autopsy. All receptors derive from an older male patient with steroid-refractory graft-versus-host disease after an allogeneic stem cell transplant. Some T cells may possibly be graft donor cells. Each CDR3 is given with its conserved first and last residue. The D gene is left open where the match is weak. Only some rows state a clone size, as once, few, many or a class for expanded clones.

>TRBV4-1|TRBJ1-1|NA|NA
CASSQDFPFNTEAFF
TGCGCCAGCAGCCAAGATTTTCCTTTTAACACTGAAGCTTTCTTT
>TRBV3-1/TRBV3-2|TRBJ2-5|TRBD2|NA
CASSRGREETQYF
TGTGCCAGCAGCCGCGGGAGGGAAGAGACCCAGTACTTC
>TRBV24-1|TRBJ2-5|NA|once
CATSDFGGKTQYF
TGTGCCACCAGTGATTTCGGGGGAAAGACCCAGTACTTC
>TRBV5-1|TRBJ2-7|NA|NA
CASSLEGGNSYEQYF
TGCGCCAGCAGCTTGGAGGGGGGCAACTCCTACGAGCAGTACTTC
>TRBV7-9|TRBJ1-4|NA|NA
CASSDGHLGKLFF
TGTGCCAGCAGCGACGGACACCTGGGAAAACTGTTTTTT
>TRBV4-3|TRBJ1-2|NA|NA
CASSQLTPTNYGYTF
TGCGCCAGCAGCCAGCTGACACCCACTAACTATGGCTACACCTTC
>TRBV6-1|TRBJ1-2|NA|once
CASSEVGFWGNGYTF
TGTGCCAGCAGTGAAGTTGGCTTCTGGGGGAATGGCTACACCTTC
>TRBV3-1/TRBV3-2|TRBJ1-2|TRBD1|once
CASSHTRDRGEDGYTF
TGTGCCAGCAGCCACACGAGAGACAGGGGCGAGGATGGCTACACCTTC
>TRBV6-5|TRBJ1-5|TRBD1|few
CASRQSGDRHQPQHF
TGTGCCAGCAGACAGTCCGGGGACAGACATCAGCCCCAGCATTTT
>TRBV12-2|TRBJ2-3|NA|NA
CASRLALGGGTDTQYF
TGTGCAAGTCGCTTAGCTCTCGGCGGGGGCACAGATACGCAGTATTTT
>TRBV27|TRBJ2-1|NA|once
CASSLSGSYNEQFF
TGTGCCAGCAGTTTATCAGGGAGTTACAATGAGCAGTTCTTC
>TRBV24-1|TRBJ1-2|TRBD1|large
CATSDWDRLYGYTF
TGTGCCACCAGTGATTGGGACAGACTCTATGGCTACACCTTC
>TRBV5-1|TRBJ2-7|NA|NA
CASSLGTWDYEQYF
TGCGCCAGCAGCTTGGGGACTTGGGACTACGAGCAGTACTTC
>TRBV21-1|TRBJ1-4|NA|NA
CASSTIGQEAREGLTTNEKLFF
TGTGCCAGCAGCACCATTGGACAGGAAGCAAGGGAGGGCCTAACAACTAATGAAAAACTGTTTTTT
>TRBV3-1/TRBV3-2|TRBJ2-7|TRBD2|few
CASTQRGGSYEQYF
TGTGCCAGCACCCAACGGGGGGGTTCTTACGAGCAGTACTTC
>TRBV10-2|TRBJ2-3|TRBD2|once
CASSEQRGGLKSTDTQYF
TGCGCCAGCAGTGAACAGCGGGGGGGCCTAAAAAGCACAGATACGCAGTATTTT
>TRBV4-1|TRBJ2-2|TRBD2|NA
CASSQGDGGVGGELFF
TGCGCCAGCAGCCAAGGCGACGGGGGGGTTGGCGGGGAGCTGTTTTTT
>TRBV12-3/TRBV12-4|TRBJ2-1|NA|NA
CASSWDTLNEQFF
TGTGCCAGCAGCTGGGACACCCTCAATGAGCAGTTCTTC
>TRBV28|TRBJ2-3|NA|few
CASSSYGYTDTQYF
TGTGCCAGCAGTTCTTACGGATACACAGATACGCAGTATTTT
>TRBV20-1|TRBJ1-1|NA|NA
CSARGNTEAFF
TGCAGTGCTAGAGGGAACACTGAAGCTTTCTTT
>TRBV30|TRBJ1-2|NA|NA
CAWRSRPDYGYTF
TGTGCCTGGAGGTCTCGGCCAGATTATGGCTACACCTTC
>TRBV30|TRBJ1-2|NA|NA
CAWSVHRVGGYTF
TGTGCCTGGAGTGTACATAGGGTTGGCGGCTACACCTTC
>TRBV19|TRBJ2-5|NA|NA
CASTPGTTNQETQYF
TGTGCCAGTACGCCCGGGACCACGAATCAAGAGACCCAGTACTTC
>TRBV7-2|TRBJ2-1|NA|NA
CASSLPRGAGEQFF
TGTGCCAGCAGCTTACCCCGGGGGGCGGGTGAGCAGTTCTTC
>TRBV6-5|TRBJ1-1|NA|NA
CASSRAGQSEAFF
TGTGCCAGCAGCAGGGCTGGTCAATCTGAAGCTTTCTTT
>TRBV7-9|TRBJ1-4|NA|once
CASSLAGSYNEKLFF
TGTGCCAGCAGCTTAGCCGGGAGTTATAATGAAAAACTGTTTTTT
>TRBV12-3/TRBV12-4|TRBJ1-1|NA|NA
CASTQDTDTEAFF
TGTGCCAGCACCCAGGACACAGACACTGAAGCTTTCTTT
>TRBV30|TRBJ1-3|NA|once
CAWSDGLSGNTIYF
TGTGCCTGGAGTGACGGCCTCTCTGGAAACACCATATATTTT
>TRBV24-1|TRBJ2-7|NA|NA
CATSGAAQILNF
TGTGCCACCAGCGGGGCAGCGCAAATCTTGAACTTC
>TRBV6-6|TRBJ2-2|NA|NA
CASSYPGLLNTGELFF
TGTGCCAGCAGTTACCCGGGACTTCTGAACACCGGGGAGCTGTTTTTT
>TRBV28|TRBJ2-1|TRBD2|NA
CASSYVSGGFNEQFF
TGTGCCAGCAGCTACGTTAGCGGGGGGTTTAATGAGCAGTTCTTC
>TRBV3-1/TRBV3-2|TRBJ1-1|NA|NA
CASSPTPSRNTEAFF
TGTGCCAGCAGCCCAACTCCGTCCCGGAACACTGAAGCTTTCTTT
>TRBV2|TRBJ2-2|NA|NA
CTSSVQGGTGELFF
TGTACCAGCAGTGTCCAGGGTGGCACCGGGGAGCTGTTTTTT
>TRBV25-1|TRBJ1-1|NA|NA
CASSEPGREAFF
TGTGCCAGCAGTGAACCGGGCCGTGAAGCTTTCTTT
>TRBV5-1|TRBJ2-7|NA|NA
CASSLGQSSYEQYF
TGCGCCAGCAGCCTAGGACAGAGCTCCTACGAGCAGTACTTC
>TRBV7-2|TRBJ1-2|NA|few
CASTLAGFQDGYTF
TGTGCCAGCACCCTCGCAGGGTTTCAGGATGGCTACACCTTC
>TRBV7-8|TRBJ2-7|NA|NA
CASSLAVQWDSYEQYF
TGTGCCAGCAGCTTAGCGGTCCAGTGGGACTCCTACGAGCAGTACTTC
>TRBV15|TRBJ1-1|NA|few
CATSRDVGQELNTEAFF
TGTGCCACCAGCAGAGATGTAGGCCAGGAGCTGAACACTGAAGCTTTCTTT
>TRBV5-1|TRBJ1-6|NA|NA
CASSLEPGGYNSPLHF
TGCGCCAGCAGCTTGGAACCTGGGGGATATAATTCACCCCTCCACTTT
>TRBV29-1|TRBJ2-1|TRBD1|NA
CSGASGQVYNEQFF
TGCAGCGGTGCCTCGGGACAGGTCTACAATGAGCAGTTCTTC
>TRBV7-9|TRBJ2-1|TRBD1|NA
CASSYIRDRDPNEQFF
TGTGCCAGCAGCTACATCCGGGACAGGGATCCCAATGAGCAGTTCTTC
>TRBV4-3|TRBJ2-3|NA|NA
CASSQNLIHTDTQYF
TGCGCCAGCAGCCAGAACTTGATCCACACAGATACGCAGTATTTT
>TRBV28|TRBJ2-1|TRBD1|large
CASSLLAGGNNEQFF
TGTGCCAGCAGTTTATTGGCAGGGGGCAACAATGAGCAGTTCTTC
>TRBV10-3|TRBJ2-1|NA|NA
CAISEWGTEQFF
TGTGCCATCAGTGAGTGGGGTACCGAGCAGTTCTTC
>TRBV5-5|TRBJ2-6|NA|NA
CASSFGVGANVLTF
TGTGCCAGCAGCTTTGGAGTCGGGGCCAACGTCCTGACTTTC
>TRBV4-3|TRBJ2-1|NA|few
CASSQVTGVNGQFF
TGCGCCAGCAGCCAAGTAACGGGGGTAAACGGGCAGTTCTTC
>TRBV27|TRBJ1-6|TRBD1|NA
CASSSWDRDNSPLHF
TGTGCCAGCAGTTCCTGGGACAGGGATAATTCACCCCTCCACTTT
>TRBV7-2|TRBJ2-3|NA|NA
CASSSRPPGQTSTDTQYF
TGTGCCAGCAGCTCACGTCCCCCAGGGCAGACTAGCACAGATACGCAGTATTTT
>TRBV7-2|TRBJ1-4|NA|few
CASSLGSAGRKLFF
TGTGCCAGCAGCTTAGGCTCAGCGGGACGAAAACTGTTTTTT
>TRBV3-1/TRBV3-2|TRBJ2-5|NA|NA
CASSLGETQYF
TGTGCCAGCAGCCTAGGCGAGACCCAGTACTTC
>TRBV7-3|TRBJ2-2|TRBD1|NA
CASRTGGGQGLTGELFF
TGTGCCAGCAGAACCGGAGGGGGACAGGGTCTCACCGGGGAGCTGTTTTTT
>TRBV5-1|TRBJ1-1|NA|few
CASSLGDAGEAFF
TGCGCCAGCAGCTTGGGGGACGCGGGGGAAGCTTTCTTT
>TRBV7-6|TRBJ2-7|TRBD1|few
CASSLDDRESYEQYF
TGTGCCAGCAGCTTAGACGACAGGGAGAGCTACGAGCAGTACTTC
>TRBV28|TRBJ1-1|NA|NA
CASSTTGDHEAFF
TGTGCCAGCAGCACAACAGGAGATCATGAAGCTTTCTTT
>TRBV4-1|TRBJ2-3|NA|NA
CASSRGTTDTQYF
TGCGCCAGCAGCCGCGGAACCACAGATACGCAGTATTTT
>TRBV7-9|TRBJ1-1|NA|NA
CASSLGHSTEAFF
TGTGCCAGCAGCTTAGGACATTCCACTGAAGCTTTCTTT
>TRBV5-6|TRBJ2-1|TRBD2|NA
CASSRLRAGGYNEQFF
TGTGCCAGCAGCCGCCTGAGAGCGGGGGGCTACAATGAGCAGTTCTTC
>TRBV7-2|TRBJ2-1|TRBD2|NA
CASSISGGPYNEQFF
TGTGCCAGCAGCATTAGCGGGGGCCCGTACAATGAGCAGTTCTTC
>TRBV5-5|TRBJ1-4|NA|NA
CASSLVASTATNEKLFF
TGTGCCAGCAGCTTGGTTGCTTCGACAGCAACTAATGAAAAACTGTTTTTT
>TRBV5-4|TRBJ1-1|NA|NA
CASSEERGTEAFF
TGTGCCAGCAGCGAAGAGAGGGGAACTGAAGCTTTCTTT